Sequencing of this T cell receptor (beta chain) was carried out in a study of blood T cell repertoires in COVID-19. Study summary: Spain, Italy and the United States supplied samples that represented acute and convalescent COVID-19. PBMCs, B-cell-depleted T cells, or T cells were the source of the cDNA or gDNA that made up the material.

In the study's own analysis: Estimates of nucleated cell counts were drawn from the amplification of reference gene primers. Here immunoSEQ multiplex PCR was the method, and the copy in TCRdb shows in-frame clones only, minus some. V and J calls and clone size follow that table, whereas D and trimming were derived from the DNA. The sample lists approximately 180,000 clones, 85% to 90% seen once, with about 4.2% in the top ten. The germline V and J ends were trimmed by 4 bases and 0 bases, with 17 bases remaining between them. CDR3 size: 17 residues. Germline V lookup: CDR1 LNHDA, CDR2 SQIVND (reference sequence).

The TCR originated in a human donor in a cohort sampled during active COVID-19. The V gene is TRBV19, the J gene TRBJ2-3; possibly TRBD2 for D (6 bases). The sample taken for sequencing was peripheral blood. The CDR3 DNA follows: TGTGCCAGTAGTACCTTGGGGGGACGGCTTAGCACAGATACGCAGTATTTT. This gives the protein CASSTLGGRLSTDTQYF.